This T cell receptor (beta chain) was documented in a study of cytomegalovirus exposure and HLA in healthy donors. Study-level results: It emerged from a later analysis that several of the most significant clusters appeared to be linked to common viral pathogens. Reports described diagnosis of cytomegalovirus status by the classifier as highly specific and sensitive.

CDR3 size: 15 residues. The trim removed 4 bases at V and 7 bases at J, leaving 12 bases unmatched. Germline-derived CDR1 and CDR2 are MNHNS and SASEGT. The PCR had 60 Vbeta and 13 Jbeta primers. Generated by immunoSEQ multiplex PCR, the TCRdb table keeps only in-frame clones and is missing some. This sample has about 100,000 clones, with roughly 80% found just once. This clone was counted only a few times. What it binds is not known. V and J are TRBV6-1 and TRBJ1-2; the match to TRBD1 covers 7 bases. The sample taken for sequencing was PBMCs. This clonotype originated in a man in his thirties or forties in good health and CMV-seronegative. The DNA for the CDR3 is TGTGCCAGCAGTGCCGCGGGGACAGTGGCCGGTGGCTACACCTTC. Protein sequence: CASSAAGTVAGGYTF.